These 26 T cell receptor beta chains share one sample of origin, sequenced in a study of T cell responses to AZD1222 COVID-19 vaccine. Some clones are missing from TCRdb's copy, which holds only in-frame ones; the method was immunoSEQ multiplex PCR. Of approximately 73,000 clones in the sample, nearly 85% were seen once. The material sequenced was peripheral blood, taken on day 0 of AZD1222 vaccination. These receptors all come from an adult in good health.

This chain uses TRBV6-5 with TRBJ1-1; 7 bases align to TRBD1. There are 15 residues in the CDR3. The ends lost 6 bases at V and 2 bases at J; junction bases unmatched: 9. Germline assignment: CDR1 MNHEY and CDR2 SVGAGI. The CDR3 DNA follows: TGTGCCAGCAGGGGGGGGACAGAAATTAACACTGAAGCTTTCTTT. Its protein product is CASRGGTEINTEAFF.

The chain uses TRBV10-2 and TRBJ2-1; 10 nucleotides agree with TRBD2. CDR1 is WSHSY, CDR2 SAAADI, per germline. This CDR3 spans 14 amino acids. V gave up 3 bases and J gave up 4 bases; unmatched junction bases: 0. The CDR3 here is CASSELAGYNEQFF. The CDR3 nucleotides are TGCGCCAGCAGTGAACTAGCGGGGTACAATGAGCAGTTCTTC.

The V gene is TRBV3-1 (or the pseudogene TRBV3-2), the J gene TRBJ2-2, with D possibly being TRBD1 (6 bases). The CDR3 runs 15 residues. In germline, CDR1 is LGHDT, CDR2 YNNKEL (reference sequence). V lost 2 bases and J 5 bases, leaving 12 bases between the germline ends. CDR3 DNA sequence: TGTGCCAGCAGCCAACTGGGGACAAGGACCGGGGAGCTGTTTTTT. Translating it yields CASSQLGTRTGELFF.

This chain connects TRBV5-6 to TRBJ1-5; D is uncertain. V dropped 4 bases and J dropped 7 bases, with 9 bases sitting between them. Germline V gives CDR1 SGHDT, CDR2 YYEEEE. CDR3 length: 12 residues. The CDR3 bases are TGTGCCAGCAGCACACAGAAACAGCCCCAGCATTTT. This sequence encodes CASSTQKQPQHF. The full variable domain, rest sourced from reference TRBV5-6 and TRBJ1-5, is DAGVTQSPTHLIKTRGQQVTLRCSPKSGHDTVSWYQQALGQGPQFIFQYYEEEERQRGNFPDRFSGHQFPNYSSELNVNALLLGDSALYLCASSTQKQPQHFGDGTRLSIL.

The gene calls are TRBV30 and TRBJ1-1; maybe TRBD1 (6 bases). Germline V CDR1 and CDR2: GTSNPN, SVGIG (reference sequence). Trimming removed 4 bases at V and 8 bases at J, with 14 bases between. CDR3 length equals 12 residues. The chain's CDR3 is CAWTTRDIEAFF. The CDR3 DNA follows: TGTGCCTGGACAACCCGGGACATAGAAGCTTTCTTT.

The CDR3 nucleotides read TGTGCCAGCTCAACAAAGGACAGGGAAGGCTACGAGCAGTACTTC. This translates into CASSTKDREGYEQYF. The chain has TRBV18 and TRBJ2-7, with TRBD1 matching over 8 bases. Per the germline V gene, CDR1 is KGHSH and CDR2 is LQKENI. The CDR3 spans 15 residues. The V gene end was trimmed by 5 bases and the J gene end by 3 bases; junction bases not matched to a gene: 9.

This clone was observed a single time. V is TRBV6-1 and J is TRBJ2-7; 13 bases align to TRBD2. Germline CDR1 is MNHNS and CDR2 is SASEGT. The CDR3 consists of 15 residues. The V gene end was trimmed by 3 bases and the J gene end by 4 bases; junction bases not matched to a gene: 3. The CDR3 loop reads CASSEGLAGRYEQYF. DNA for the CDR3: TGTGCCAGCAGTGAGGGACTAGCGGGGAGATACGAGCAGTACTTC.

The chain links TRBV9 to TRBJ2-3; D is possibly TRBD2 (6 bases). Trimming removed 0 bases from V and 2 bases from J, with 10 bases in between. CDR1 is SGDLS, CDR2 YYNGEE, per germline. CDR3 length equals 15 residues. The CDR3: CASSVGGEATDTQYF. CDR3 nucleotide sequence: TGTGCCAGCAGCGTAGGGGGGGAGGCCACAGATACGCAGTATTTT.

V gene TRBV9 combines with J gene TRBJ2-1; D call uncertain. Per germline, CDR1 SGDLS and CDR2 YYNGEE. V was shortened by 0 bases and J by 0 bases, with 10 bases between the two germline ends. This CDR3 contains 16 residues. CDR3 in DNA: TGTGCCAGCAGCGTAGGTAGCATGAGCTCCTACAATGAGCAGTTCTTC. It codes for CASSVGSMSSYNEQFF.

The chain links TRBV7-7 to TRBJ2-1, with 7 bases fitting TRBD2. Germline CDR1 is SSHAT and CDR2 is FNYEAQ (reference sequence). This CDR3 has 15 residues. V shed 5 bases and J 2 bases; nucleotides not matched to a gene: 6. In DNA, the CDR3 is TGTGCCAGCAGCCCAGATGGGGGGGCCTACAATGAGCAGTTCTTC. Translating it yields CASSPDGGAYNEQFF.

The V gene is TRBV2, the J gene TRBJ2-3; D is ambiguous. This CDR3 is 11 amino acids long. Between the trimmed V and J ends, which lost 7 bases and 5 bases, there was a span of 7 bases. Germline assignment: CDR1 SNHLY and CDR2 FYNNEI. The CDR3 DNA reads as TGTGCCAGCAAAACTTTAGATACGCAGTATTTT. It is translated as CASKTLDTQYF.

This sequence joins TRBV27 and TRBJ2-7; TRBD1 or TRBD2 may be the D gene (5 bases each). Per the germline V gene, CDR1 is MNHEY and CDR2 is SMNVEV (reference sequence). Trimming stripped 4 bases from V and 1 base from J, with 11 bases between. CDR3 length: 14 amino acids. The CDR3 is CASSSGTVSYEQYF. The CDR3 bases are TGTGCCAGCAGTTCCGGGACGGTTTCCTACGAGCAGTACTTC.

This clone is categorized as medium-sized (0.01 to 0.1%). CDR3 sequence reads: CACNRGLRMNTEAFF. CDR3 sequence (DNA): TGTGCCTGCAACAGGGGGCTGAGGATGAACACTGAAGCTTTCTTT. The J gene is TRBJ1-1, the V gene TRBV30; 9 nucleotides agree with TRBD1. The CDR3 is 15 amino acids. CDR1 and CDR2 from the germline V gene are GTSNPN and SVGIG (reference sequence). Losses at the gene ends were 6 bases for V and 0 bases for J; bases not matched to a gene: 8.

The chain links TRBV10-1 to TRBJ2-7, with a tentative D call TRBD2 (5 bases). Germline V gives CDR1 WNHNN, CDR2 SYGVQD (reference sequence). This CDR3 is built from 12 residues. The V and J ends lost 2 bases and 5 bases respectively, with 7 bases between them. The CDR3 nucleotides are TGCGCCAGCAGTGAGCTAGCCCACGAGCAGTACTTC. It translates to CASSELAHEQYF.

The chain couples TRBV6-2 or TRBV6-3 to TRBJ1-5; the D is unclear. V was shortened by 2 bases and J by 1 base, with 3 bases between the two germline ends. In germline, CDR1 is MNHEY, CDR2 SVGEGT. This CDR3 is 13 amino acids long. The chain's CDR3 is CASSYGSNQPQHF. For the CDR3, the DNA is TGTGCCAGCAGTTACGGAAGCAATCAGCCCCAGCATTTT.

V is TRBV20-1 and J is TRBJ1-1, with 8 bases aligning to TRBD1. Per the germline V gene, CDR1 is DFQATT and CDR2 is SNEGSKA (reference sequence). The CDR3 is 13 amino acids. J gave up 5 bases and V 3 bases, and 5 bases lay outside the gene matches. Written as DNA, the CDR3 is TGCAGTGCTAGTCCAGGGGGCGCGACTGAAGCTTTCTTT. Encoded protein: CSASPGGATEAFF.

The chain employs TRBV19 and TRBJ1-5, with D perhaps TRBD1 (5 bases). V was clipped by 0 bases and J by 4 bases, with 13 bases between them. Germline V gene sequence: CDR1 LNHDA, CDR2 SQIVND (reference sequence). The CDR3 is 16 residues long. The CDR3 reads CASSIDQGLRNQPQHF. CDR3 nucleotides: TGTGCCAGTAGTATAGATCAGGGCCTGAGGAATCAGCCCCAGCATTTT.

This chain joins TRBV7-2 and TRBJ2-5; 7 bases line up with TRBD1. The V gene's germline CDR1 is SGHTA and CDR2 FQGNSA. V trimming: 5 bases; J trimming: 2 bases; junction bases outside the gene matches: 8. The CDR3 has 15 residues. CDR3 sequence reads: CASSRRGRGQETQYF. As DNA, the CDR3 is TGTGCCAGCAGCCGTCGTGGCAGGGGGCAAGAGACCCAGTACTTC.

The genes are TRBV5-1 and TRBJ2-5; 9 bases are a match to TRBD1. Germline loops: CDR1 SGHRS, CDR2 YFSETQ. This CDR3 is 16 amino acids long. V shed 6 bases and J 5 bases; nucleotides not matched to a gene: 14. In DNA form, the CDR3 reads TGCGCCAGCACACCCAGGGGACAGGGTAACGGGGAGACCCAGTACTTC. It translates to CASTPRGQGNGETQYF. The whole variable domain, remainder taken from reference TRBV5-1 and TRBJ2-5, is KAGVTQTPRYLIKTRGQQVTLSCSPISGHRSVSWYQQTPGQGLQFLFEYFSETQRNKGNFPGRFSGRQFSNSRSEMNVSTLELGDSALYLCASTPRGQGNGETQYFGPGTRLLVL.

Worth noting for this clone: This may arise from a read error, as a much more abundant clone is one base away. The sample carries other DNA sequences with the same CDR3. In DNA, the CDR3 is TGTGCCAGCAGCGAAGGGTGGGAGACCCAGTACTTC. This gives the protein CASSEGWETQYF. This chain uses TRBV7-8 with TRBJ2-5; no clear D. V was clipped by 5 bases and J by 5 bases, with 9 bases between them. Looked up from germline, CDR1 is SGHVS and CDR2 is FQNEAQ. The CDR3 is 12 residues long.

The chain recombines TRBV5-1 with TRBJ2-7; 14 bases line up with TRBD2. CDR1 is SGHRS, CDR2 YFSETQ, per germline. Trimming cost V 4 bases and J 4 bases; bases outside gene matches: 7. The CDR3 loop spans 16 amino acids. The CDR3 nucleotides are TGCGCCAGCAGCGCGGATGGACTAGCGGGGGGTTACGAGCAGTACTTC. As protein: CASSADGLAGGYEQYF.

The chain combines TRBV14 with TRBJ1-4; D not certain. Trimming stripped 6 bases from V and 0 bases from J, with 14 bases between. This CDR3 is 16 amino acids long. Germline V gene lookup returns CDR1 SGHDN and CDR2 FVKESK. CDR3 residues: CASSKGGLSTNEKLFF. The CDR3 bases are TGTGCCAGCAGTAAAGGTGGTCTCTCAACTAATGAAAAACTGTTTTTT. The full variable domain, completed using reference TRBV14 and TRBJ1-4, is EAGVTQFPSHSVIEKGQTVTLRCDPISGHDNLYWYRRVMGKEIKFLLHFVKESKQDESGMPNNRFLAERTGGTYSTLKVQPAELEDSGVYFCASSKGGLSTNEKLFFGSGTQLSVL.

The V and J genes are TRBV7-9 and TRBJ2-7; no reliable D call. The CDR3 runs to 14 residues. Germline loops: CDR1 SEHNR, CDR2 FQNEAQ (reference sequence). Trimming shortened V by 1 base and J by 5 bases, and 12 bases separated the two germline ends. The CDR3 here is CASSLDLKTDEQYF. The CDR3 nucleotides read TGTGCCAGCAGCTTAGACCTCAAGACGGACGAGCAGTACTTC.

V and J are TRBV27 and TRBJ2-3, with 12 bases lining up with TRBD2. CDR1 and CDR2 from the germline V gene are MNHEY and SMNVEV (reference sequence). The J segment lost 13 bases and the V segment lost 6 bases, leaving 8 bases of the junction unmatched. The CDR3 totals 13 residues. The chain's CDR3 is CASSRTSGIWEYF. CDR3 sequence (DNA): TGTGCCAGCAGCCGGACTAGCGGGATTTGGGAGTATTTT.

This clone was observed a few times. The chain carries TRBV5-1 and TRBJ1-3; the D is unclear. The germline gives CDR1 SGHRS, CDR2 YFSETQ. Trimming stripped 1 base from V and 2 bases from J, with 7 bases between. This CDR3 is 14 amino acids long. The CDR3 sequence is CASSLFGTGNTIYF. For the CDR3, the DNA is TGCGCCAGCAGCTTGTTTGGTACTGGAAACACCATATATTTT.

CDR3 nucleotides: TGTGCCAGCAGCCAGGGGACTACCTACGAGCAGTACTTC. This codes for CASSQGTTYEQYF. The chain couples TRBV27 to TRBJ2-7; D possibly corresponds to TRBD2 (7 bases). Germline V gives CDR1 MNHEY, CDR2 SMNVEV (reference sequence). V gave up 6 bases and J gave up 2 bases, with 11 bases separating them. The CDR3 has 13 amino acids.